A selection of T cell receptor beta chains follows, all from one sample in a study of T cells in Graves' hyperthyroidism and ophthalmopathy. TCRdb called the multiplex PCR reads again in MiXCR, with one record for every CDR3 protein. The data show 690,000 or so distinct CDR3 sequences, around a sixth seen once. Specimen: blood. The receptors were sampled from a woman between 45 and 65 years old with Graves' hyperthyroidism that later progressed to Graves' ophthalmopathy. Each CDR3 is given with its conserved first and last residue. The order of the fields is D gene, clone size, V gene, J gene, CDR3 protein, CDR3 DNA. The D gene is left open where the match is weak. Clone sizes are given selectively: once, few, many, or a class where the clone is expanded.

D gene: -; clone size: -; V gene: TRBV20-1; J gene: TRBJ1-2; CDR3 protein: CSARDSGVGPRGYTF; CDR3 DNA: TGCAGTGCTAGAGATTCGGGTGTCGGGCCCCGCGGCTACACCTTC
D gene: -; clone size: few; V gene: TRBV5-1; J gene: TRBJ2-5; CDR3 protein: CASSFRDSEETQYF; CDR3 DNA: TGCGCCAGCAGCTTCCGGGACTCCGAAGAGACCCAGTACTTC
D gene: -; clone size: few; V gene: TRBV20-1; J gene: TRBJ2-1; CDR3 protein: CSASPTPLVDSYNEQFF; CDR3 DNA: TGCAGTGCTAGCCCTACCCCACTAGTCGACTCCTACAATGAGCAGTTCTTC
D gene: -; clone size: many; V gene: TRBV20-1; J gene: TRBJ1-1; CDR3 protein: CSARESHTEAFF; CDR3 DNA: TGCAGTGCTAGAGAGTCCCACACTGAAGCTTTCTTT
D gene: TRBD2; clone size: -; V gene: TRBV10-3; J gene: TRBJ2-7; CDR3 protein: CAISEPGLAGSTYEQYF; CDR3 DNA: TGTGCCATCAGTGAGCCAGGACTAGCGGGGAGCACCTACGAGCAGTACTTC
D gene: TRBD2; clone size: few; V gene: TRBV20-1; J gene: TRBJ2-3; CDR3 protein: CSAPPRLARGTDTQYF; CDR3 DNA: TGCAGTGCCCCGCCCCGACTAGCGCGCGGCACAGATACGCAGTATTTT
D gene: TRBD2; clone size: -; V gene: TRBV6-1; J gene: TRBJ2-1; CDR3 protein: CASRTGTSSYNERFF; CDR3 DNA: TGTGCCAGCAGAACCGGGACTAGCTCCTACAATGAGCGGTTCTTC
D gene: TRBD1; clone size: many; V gene: TRBV5-1; J gene: TRBJ1-2; CDR3 protein: CASSLAGQENYGYTF; CDR3 DNA: TGCGCCAGCAGCTTGGCGGGACAGGAGAACTATGGCTACACCTTC
D gene: -; clone size: few; V gene: TRBV3-1; J gene: TRBJ2-2; CDR3 protein: CASNPRGLANTGELFF; CDR3 DNA: TGTGCCAGCAACCCGAGGGGGTTAGCGAACACCGGGGAGCTGTTTTTT
D gene: -; clone size: -; V gene: TRBV4-1; J gene: TRBJ1-1; CDR3 protein: CASSQEPDLNTEAFF; CDR3 DNA: TGCGCCAGCAGCCAAGAGCCCGACCTGAACACTGAAGCTTTCTTT
D gene: TRBD2; clone size: few; V gene: TRBV6-6; J gene: TRBJ2-3; CDR3 protein: CASSYSAGGKDTQYF; CDR3 DNA: TGTGCCAGCAGTTACTCGGCGGGAGGGAAAGATACGCAGTATTTT
D gene: -; clone size: many; V gene: TRBV11-2; J gene: TRBJ2-3; CDR3 protein: CASSPNAQNTQYF; CDR3 DNA: TGTGCCAGCAGCCCAAATGCACAGAATACGCAGTATTTT
D gene: -; clone size: few; V gene: TRBV20-1; J gene: TRBJ2-2; CDR3 protein: CSAQDVRGELFF; CDR3 DNA: TGCAGTGCCCAGGACGTACGAGGGGAGCTGTTTTTT
D gene: TRBD1; clone size: many; V gene: TRBV11-3; J gene: TRBJ2-1; CDR3 protein: CASSLTGDSSYNEQFF; CDR3 DNA: TGTGCCAGCAGCTTAACCGGGGACAGCTCCTACAATGAGCAGTTCTTC
D gene: -; clone size: -; V gene: TRBV19; J gene: TRBJ2-5; CDR3 protein: CASTRTGPTQETQYF; CDR3 DNA: TGTGCCAGTACCCGAACGGGGCCAACCCAAGAGACCCAGTACTTC
D gene: TRBD1; clone size: -; V gene: TRBV6-5; J gene: TRBJ1-2; CDR3 protein: CASFTGVGYTF; CDR3 DNA: TGTGCCAGCTTCACAGGGGTCGGCTACACCTTC
D gene: -; clone size: -; V gene: TRBV7-9; J gene: TRBJ2-3; CDR3 protein: CASSLAQTLSRDTQYF; CDR3 DNA: TGTGCCAGCAGCTTAGCGCAGACCCTAAGCCGAGATACGCAGTATTTT
D gene: -; clone size: -; V gene: TRBV7-2; J gene: TRBJ2-7; CDR3 protein: CASSPRMTSSYEQYF; CDR3 DNA: TGTGCCAGCAGCCCCCGGATGACAAGCTCCTACGAGCAGTACTTC
D gene: -; clone size: -; V gene: TRBV30; J gene: TRBJ1-3; CDR3 protein: CAWLASYDTIYF; CDR3 DNA: TGTGCCTGGTTAGCGAGTTATGACACCATATATTTT
D gene: -; clone size: many; V gene: TRBV6-1; J gene: TRBJ1-1; CDR3 protein: CASTLHNTEAFF; CDR3 DNA: TGTGCCAGCACCCTCCACAACACTGAAGCTTTCTTT
D gene: -; clone size: many; V gene: TRBV18; J gene: TRBJ2-5; CDR3 protein: CASSRLQETQYF; CDR3 DNA: TGTGCCAGCTCACGCCTCCAAGAGACCCAGTACTTC
D gene: -; clone size: many; V gene: TRBV20-1; J gene: TRBJ2-5; CDR3 protein: CSAPDSFAETQYF; CDR3 DNA: TGCAGTGCTCCGGACAGTTTTGCAGAGACCCAGTACTTC
D gene: -; clone size: few; V gene: TRBV6-1; J gene: TRBJ1-6; CDR3 protein: CASKKRSSYNSPLHF; CDR3 DNA: TGTGCCAGCAAGAAACGGAGCTCCTATAATTCACCCCTCCACTTT
D gene: -; clone size: -; V gene: TRBV7-2; J gene: TRBJ2-2; CDR3 protein: CASSRRVTGELFF; CDR3 DNA: TGTGCCAGCAGCCGTAGGGTTACCGGGGAGCTGTTTTTT
D gene: -; clone size: -; V gene: TRBV3-1; J gene: TRBJ2-1; CDR3 protein: CASSRRTSSAPFF; CDR3 DNA: TGTGCCAGCAGCCGCCGGACGAGTTCCGCCCCGTTCTTC
D gene: TRBD1; clone size: -; V gene: TRBV6-2/TRBV6-3; J gene: TRBJ1-4; CDR3 protein: CASHTWTGGREKLFF; CDR3 DNA: TGTGCCAGCCATACGTGGACAGGGGGCCGTGAAAAACTGTTTTTT
D gene: -; clone size: many; V gene: TRBV7-9; J gene: TRBJ2-2; CDR3 protein: CASSFGGANTGELFF; CDR3 DNA: TGTGCCAGCAGCTTCGGCGGGGCGAACACCGGGGAGCTGTTTTTT
D gene: -; clone size: many; V gene: TRBV6-2/TRBV6-3; J gene: TRBJ1-5; CDR3 protein: CASRPDPGTLGNQPQHF; CDR3 DNA: TGTGCCAGCAGACCCGACCCCGGGACTTTGGGCAATCAGCCCCAGCATTTT
D gene: -; clone size: many; V gene: TRBV7-6; J gene: TRBJ1-3; CDR3 protein: CASSLGTGRSGNTIYF; CDR3 DNA: TGTGCCAGCAGCTTAGGAACAGGACGCTCTGGAAACACCATATATTTT